The text below deals with one TCR beta chain. The antigen this receptor binds is unknown. Base-call qualities are not available, and no considerably larger clone is one nucleotide away. The sample belongs to a study of cytomegalovirus exposure and HLA in healthy donors (TCRdb year 2017). General notes on the study: In an earlier analysis of some 550 of the donors, 250 to 350 Gb of sequence data and 120 million or so unique TCR beta sequences from roughly 200 million T cells were reported. Both class I and class II loci were covered by HLA typing, at four-digit resolution. To predict cytomegalovirus infection status, the study combined high-throughput TCR immunosequencing, statistical association of individual TCRs with disease status, and machine learning. The number of typed donors differed by locus: about 629-640 for A, B, C, DRB1 and DQB1; 500 to 550 for DQA1; approximately 600 for DPA1; and roughly 490 for DPB1. Because of strong linkage in the cohort, five DR-DQ haplotypes were treated as single units for association and clustering. In addition to the first cohort of 666 subjects, a separate validation cohort of 130 or so different subjects was used. On average, around 240,000 unique TCR beta nucleotide sequences were sequenced per donor among a few hundred genotyped donors of the cohort, with roughly 18% of those sequences being non-productive. The study used immunosequencing to profile the T cell repertoires of about 670 subjects and linked those repertoires to cytomegalovirus serostatus. A later analysis re-examined previously published TCR beta repertoires from more than 650 donors and added high-resolution HLA genotyping to investigate patterns of TCR occurrence. Rather than using new phenotypic data, the later analysis identified candidate immune exposures from TCR beta sequences and from how often those sequences occurred across donors. The study aimed to test whether signatures of past pathogen exposure could be identified by cataloging public T cell receptors. Of the approximately 400 genotyped donors, around 81% fell in the genetic ancestry cluster associated with self-reported Caucasian donors. All discovery cohort repertoires had been generated on a single sequencing platform. Donor age, sex, ethnicity and CMV serostatus were compiled alongside the repertoire data. A later genetic analysis took genome-wide SNP genotypes for about three fifths of the 666 donors and used that subset as a discovery cohort. To decide whether each TCR beta V gene segment behaved as functional or pseudogenic, an earlier analysis of fewer than 750 of the donors relied on high-throughput TCR beta sequencing. An early release covering 550 to 700 HLA-typed donors comprised 250 to 350 gigabases of sequencing data and roughly 85 million unique TCR sequences.

Measured from the cysteine to the phenylalanine, the CDR3 is 13 residues long. Just CDR3 DNA is preserved here, 39 bases in frame from base 1. CDR1 and CDR2, per the germline V gene, are MGHRA and YSYEKL. V is reduced by 4 bases and J by 4 bases, leaving a spacing of 10 bases between them. The cohort was made up of 666 healthy bone marrow donors. Cohort members were all nominally healthy when sampled, although unrecorded immune exposures were likely present. The donor tested CMV seronegative, placing the donor among the 350 to 400 seronegative members of the cohort. Each donor provided a peripheral blood sample, and peripheral blood mononuclear cells were used for TCR beta sequencing. The Qiagen DNeasy Blood Extraction Kit was used to extract genomic DNA from the blood cell samples. Overall results and qualifications from the work: Assigning TCR associations to individual alleles was difficult when HLA alleles, especially DR and DQ, strongly co-occurred. In vitro tests confirmed that a few of the cytomegalovirus-associated TCR beta chains recognize cytomegalovirus antigens. Most TCR sequences were observed very rarely across donors, whereas some public TCRs were present in many individuals. About 17 rarely observed V segments, including chromosome 9 orphons, were excluded from the earlier analysis of approximately 600 of the donors because counts were too low. According to a later genetic analysis, donors in an Asian-associated ancestry cluster had fewer N-insertions in productive TCRs than the roughly 660-donor mean. A total of 150 to 200 TCR beta chains were listed by the study as associated with cytomegalovirus. HLA typing was unavailable for some donors at each locus, so association tests used only the typed subset. This cohort had only TCR beta chains sequenced, and the lack of alpha or paired-chain data limited which features could be detected. A later genetic analysis associated a missense DCLRE1C variant with V-gene and J-gene trimming of TCR beta chains, and an independent cohort replicated the association. Cytomegalovirus status was reported to be diagnosed by the classifier with high specificity and sensitivity in both the original and validation cohorts. Most CMV-associated TCR beta chains appeared to be HLA-restricted in a later analysis, and the HLA associations seemed to be driven largely by CMV exposure. CMV serostatus was the only immune exposure information available for the cohort. A later analysis associated 15,000 to 20,000 TCR beta sequences with specific HLA alleles at a false discovery rate of 0.05. A further reported finding was that TCR beta sequences accurately predicted the HLA-A and HLA-B alleles for most subjects in the first cohort. A later analysis found that TCR association rates varied across HLA loci, with DRB1 alleles showing the most associated TCRs and HLA-C alleles the fewest. The sequencing pipeline was judged likely to have produced a cluster of highly shared sequence variants as a technical artifact. Some IMGT-functional V segments, including TRBV6-2 and TRBV6-3, could not be distinguished by the 87-base-pair reads and were therefore excluded. In a later analysis, several top co-occurrence clusters were reported to appear linked to parvovirus B19, influenza, CMV and Epstein-Barr virus. Compared with equally common non-associated chains, HLA-associated TCR beta chains in a later analysis were more clonally expanded and had lower generation probabilities. It was suggested by the authors that the approach could potentially be generalized to other disease states and immunological phenotypes. Correlated functional status among segregating V segments might be attributable to linkage disequilibrium, but an unknown experimental factor could not be ruled out. Broadly in line with IMGT annotations, most TCR beta V segments showed up in productive rearrangements about 87% or about 30% of the time in an earlier analysis of 587 of the donors. The presence/absence analyses assumed that sequencing depth was roughly uniform across donors, and that assumption may not be true.

Libraries were prepared through the immunoSEQ multiplex PCR assay. For the multiplex PCR, a mixture combining 60 forward primers for TCR Vbeta segments and 13 reverse primers for TCR Jbeta segments was used. Amplification of the CDR3 region of rearranged TCR beta genes was performed with a multiplex PCR assay on genomic DNA. The Illumina HiSeq System was used to sequence the amplified TCR beta libraries as 87-base-pair reads. In the authors' own workflow: In a later analysis, tens of millions of unique TCR beta chains were counted across the roughly 670 repertoires, and roughly 11 million of these chains were shared by at least two donors. Raw reads were error-corrected and collapsed into unique sequences with a nearest-neighbor algorithm that merged closely related sequences to remove PCR and sequencing errors. CDR3 sequences were aligned to IMGT reference sequences to assign V, D and J gene segments. For a sequence to be retained, a match of at least six nucleotides to both a V gene segment and a J gene segment was required. Rearrangements were classified as productive when the CDR3 lacked stop codons and remained in frame with V and J, and all other rearrangements were classified as non-productive. Following IMGT convention, CDR3 was defined as the stretch from the second conserved V-encoded cysteine up to the conserved J-encoded phenylalanine. In an earlier analysis of around 600 of the donors, sequences lacking an unambiguous match to a single V gene segment were excluded. An earlier analysis of 500 to 700 of the donors classified V segments as functional when productive rearrangements were above 56.7% and as segregating when the standard deviation between donors was above 5%. A statistical classification framework was built for diagnosing cytomegalovirus status from the catalog of TCR beta chain sequences. A later analysis assigned V and J genes by comparing TCR nucleotide sequences with IMGT/GENE-DB human TR gene sequences. A later analysis assigned CDR3 sequences and most-parsimonious VDJ recombination scenarios with the TCRdist pipeline. In a later analysis, every TCR beta chain was defined by the combination of its CDR3 amino acid sequence and its V-gene family, and reads without a unique V-gene family were dropped. To address suspected cross-contamination and a sequencing artifact, a later analysis removed under 600 highly shared, low-generation-probability nucleotide sequences. In a later analysis, a clonal expansion index for each public chain was calculated from normalized within-repertoire ranks of inferred template counts. A later analysis computed generation probabilities with a VDJ recombination model fitted to out-of-frame rearrangements, and checked the results against IGoR. Hypergeometric tests were used in a later analysis to score TCR-TCR, TCR-HLA and TCR-CMV co-occurrence, with a repertoire-size bias correction applied to the TCR pairs. In a later analysis, false discovery rates were estimated by permuting HLA or CMV assignments 20 times. In a later analysis, co-occurring TCRs were grouped with DBSCAN, and TCRdist sequence similarity was added when clustering was performed within HLA-allele-positive subsets. For co-occurrence clustering, repertoires with fewer than 30,000 or more than 120,000 public chains were excluded, along with roughly 5 repertoires with anomalous nucleotide sharing. TCRdb re-hosts the immuneACCESS table, in-frame sequences only. Its copies lack some clones; in the studies checked, an unresolved V gene accounts for under half of them, and the cause for the rest is not known. The D gene and trimming were derived from the DNA, and the V and J assignments and clone size from that table. For this sample there are some 160,000 clones; around 72% appear just once. The top ten constitute approximately 2% of the sample.

Sequencing was carried out using PBMCs. The sequence was obtained from a man in his forties in good health and CMV-seronegative. The sequence links TRBV4-1 to TRBJ1-2; matching of 5 bases hints at TRBD1 as the D gene. The nucleotide sequence reads as follows: TGCGCCAGCAGCCCCCGGGGGTCCTATGGCTACACCTTC. The translation is CASSPRGSYGYTF.